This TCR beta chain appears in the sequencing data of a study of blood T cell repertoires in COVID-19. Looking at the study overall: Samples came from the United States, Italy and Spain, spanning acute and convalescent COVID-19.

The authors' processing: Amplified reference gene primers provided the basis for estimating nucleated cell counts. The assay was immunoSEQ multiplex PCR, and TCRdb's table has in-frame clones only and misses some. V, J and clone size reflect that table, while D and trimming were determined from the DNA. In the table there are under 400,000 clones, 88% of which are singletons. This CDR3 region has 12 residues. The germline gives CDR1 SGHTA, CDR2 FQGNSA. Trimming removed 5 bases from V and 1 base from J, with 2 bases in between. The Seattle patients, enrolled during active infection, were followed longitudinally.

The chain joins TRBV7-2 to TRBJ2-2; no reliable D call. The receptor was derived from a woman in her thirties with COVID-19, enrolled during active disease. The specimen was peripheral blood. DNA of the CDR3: TGTGCCAGCAGCCTGAACACCGGGGAGCTGTTTTTT. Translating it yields CASSLNTGELFF.